These 21 T cell receptor beta chains were sequenced from one sample in a study of T cells after yellow fever vaccination. TCRdb re-analysed the 5' RACE reads in MiXCR, keeping a single row per CDR3 protein. The sample shows just under 600,000 distinct CDR3 sequences, approximately 13% of them seen only once. Sample: PBMCs, taken on the day of the yellow fever booster vaccination. The receptors derive from a man younger than 40 who received the YFV17D yellow fever vaccine.

This rearrangement joins TRBV2 to TRBJ2-5, with D perhaps TRBD1 or TRBD2 (5 bases each). The CDR3 covers 16 residues. Trimming stripped 3 bases from V and 1 base from J, with 15 bases between. Germline loops: CDR1 SNHLY, CDR2 FYNNEI. CDR3 amino acids: CASSDTWGPTQETQYF. CDR3 DNA: TGTGCCAGCAGTGACACCTGGGGACCTACCCAAGAGACCCAGTACTTC.

This clonotype was observed a handful of times. For the CDR3, the DNA is TGTGCCAGCTCACCGATACTAGCGGAAGAGACCCAGTACTTC. Encoded protein: CASSPILAEETQYF. The chain has TRBV18 and TRBJ2-5; 8 positions agree with TRBD2. V lost 3 bases and J lost 3; bases outside the gene matches: 3. CDR1 and CDR2 (germline): KGHSH, LQKENI. The CDR3 totals 14 residues.

V and J are TRBV11-2 and TRBJ2-6; D is unclear. CDR3 size: 15 residues. Per germline, CDR1 SGHAT and CDR2 FQNNGV. The germline V and J ends were trimmed by 6 bases and 0 bases, with 9 bases remaining between them. CDR3 sequence: CASRPLSSGANVLTF. The CDR3 DNA follows: TGTGCCAGCAGGCCACTGAGCTCTGGGGCCAACGTCCTGACTTTC.

The chain carries TRBV6-5 and TRBJ2-1; D may match TRBD1 or TRBD2 (6 bases each). Trimming took off 4 bases at V and 6 bases at J, with 13 bases between the two ends. The CDR3 has 14 amino acids. Germline lookup yields CDR1 MNHEY and CDR2 SVGAGI. CDR3: CASSLGGIRNEQFF. In DNA, the CDR3 is TGTGCCAGCAGTTTGGGGGGCATACGCAATGAGCAGTTCTTC.

The rearrangement links TRBV5-1 to TRBJ2-7; weak D call: TRBD1 (5 bases). Trimming removed 7 bases from V and 4 bases from J, with 15 bases in between. There are 13 residues in the CDR3. Germline V gives CDR1 SGHRS, CDR2 YFSETQ. The CDR3 DNA reads TGCGCCAGCTCTGGGGCAGAGATTTACGAGCAGTACTTC. Its protein is CASSGAEIYEQYF.

In its sample, this clonotype was seen a few times. The chain recombines TRBV20-1 with TRBJ2-3; the D is unclear. The ends were cut back, 1 base at V and 6 bases at J, with 14 bases in the middle. The CDR3 runs 14 residues. Germline V gene sequence: CDR1 DFQATT, CDR2 SNEGSKA (reference sequence). This chain's CDR3 is CSARAPLRSDTQYF. CDR3 bases: TGCAGTGCTAGAGCCCCTCTCCGGTCCGATACGCAGTATTTT.

The rearrangement uses TRBV28 and TRBJ1-1; a possible D gene is TRBD1 (5 bases). There are 13 residues in the CDR3. Germline V gene data show CDR1 as MDHEN and CDR2 as SYDVKM. The V end lost 6 bases, the J end lost 3 bases, and 11 bases lay between the germline ends. CDR3 nucleotides: TGTGCCAGCAGCTCAGGGTGGGACACTGAAGCTTTCTTT. Translated: CASSSGWDTEAFF.

There are a few counts of this clonotype. V usage is TRBV18 and J usage is TRBJ1-2; weak D call: TRBD1 (5 bases). V lost 6 bases, J lost 14 bases, and 22 bases lay in between. This CDR3 is 13 amino acids long. Per germline, CDR1 KGHSH and CDR2 LQKENI. The CDR3 region is CASSPAPIGERTF. Here the CDR3 DNA reads TGTGCCAGCTCCCCGGCCCCTATAGGGGAGCGGACCTTC.

The rearrangement links TRBV5-1 to TRBJ2-7; D unresolved. The length of the CDR3 is 15 residues. In germline, CDR1 is SGHRS, CDR2 YFSETQ. The V end was cut by 2 bases, the J end by 3 bases, with 15 bases between. The CDR3 protein is CASSFVTSSVYEQYF. The CDR3 DNA reads TGCGCCAGCAGCTTTGTCACATCTAGTGTCTACGAGCAGTACTTC.

This clonotype appeared a few times. Its ends do not fully match the called genes, so a read error is possible. J is TRBJ2-1 and V is TRBV7-2; D might be TRBD2 (6 bases). This CDR3 is 13 amino acids long. Germline loops: CDR1 SGHTA, CDR2 FQGNSA. The CDR3: CGSGSNSYNEQFF. DNA of the CDR3: TGTGGCAGCGGGTCCAACTCCTACAATGAGCAGTTCTTC.

The rearrangement uses TRBV4-2 and TRBJ2-7; 9 bases fit TRBD1. The germline CDR1 and CDR2 sequences are LGHNA and YNFKEQ. The CDR3 extends over 17 amino acids. With 1 base clipped from V and 3 bases from J, the junction kept 10 bases outside the gene matches. The CDR3 sequence: CASSQVTGTGNYYEQYF. Here the CDR3 DNA reads TGTGCCAGCAGCCAAGTTACCGGGACAGGGAATTACTACGAGCAGTACTTC.

V is TRBV10-3 and J is TRBJ2-3; D remains ambiguous. Germline CDR1 and CDR2: ENHRY and SYGVKD. Trimming took 2 bases from V and 3 from J, leaving 9 bases between them. This CDR3 is built from 14 residues. The CDR3 region has the DNA TGTGCCATCAGTGAGGGAGTAGGGACAGATACGCAGTATTTT. Encoded protein: CAISEGVGTDTQYF.

The table lists this clonotype with a few counts. This chain connects TRBV4-3 to TRBJ1-1; D may be TRBD1 (6 bases). The V end lost 4 bases, the J end lost 1 base, and 19 bases lay between the germline ends. Germline V gives CDR1 LGHNA, CDR2 YSLEER. The CDR3 length is 17 residues. The CDR3 protein is CASSPGRTGQRNTEAFF. The DNA of the CDR3 is TGCGCCAGCAGCCCCGGAAGGACGGGACAAAGGAACACTGAAGCTTTCTTT.

This clonotype was counted only a few times. This chain uses TRBV5-1 with TRBJ2-1; no clear D gene. Trimming took 0 bases from V and 9 from J, leaving 19 bases between them. The germline V gene encodes CDR1 SGHRS and CDR2 YFSETQ. CDR3 size: 16 residues. DNA of the CDR3: TGCGCCAGCAGCTTGGTAGGAGCTGTCCCCCTTAGTGAGCAGTTCTTC. The encoded protein is CASSLVGAVPLSEQFF.

Concerning this clonotype: A much larger clone is a single base away; this may be a read error. This rearrangement joins TRBV20-1 to TRBJ1-1; no reliable D call. V gave up 1 base and J gave up 1 base, with 10 bases separating them. The germline V gene has CDR1 DFQATT and CDR2 SNEGSKA (reference sequence). CDR3 size: 14 residues. The DNA of the CDR3 is TGCAGTGCTAGAGGCGGGCTGACGAACACTGAAGCTTTCTTT. Its translation: CSARGGLTNTEAFF.

The chain combines TRBV5-1 with TRBJ2-3, with TRBD2 as a possible D gene (5 bases). Trimming removed 2 bases at V and 2 bases at J, with 9 bases between. The CDR3 extends over 14 amino acids. Germline-derived CDR1 and CDR2 are SGHRS and YFSETQ. CDR3 in DNA: TGCGCCAGCAGCTTCGGGATTACCACAGATACGCAGTATTTT. Its translation: CASSFGITTDTQYF.

This clonotype was counted a few times. This rearrangement joins TRBV5-1 to TRBJ2-1; D possibly matches TRBD1 or TRBD2 (5 bases each). The germline V gene encodes CDR1 SGHRS and CDR2 YFSETQ. The CDR3 covers 13 residues. With 7 bases removed from V and 5 bases from J, the gap between germline ends came to 13 bases. CDR3 in amino acids: CASGDGRDNEQFF. The CDR3 nucleotides read TGCGCCAGCGGGGACGGTCGGGACAATGAGCAGTTCTTC.

The rearrangement uses TRBV28 and TRBJ2-2; D perhaps matches TRBD2 (5 bases). CDR3 length: 16 residues. V lost 3 bases and J lost 5, with 16 bases in between. Per the germline V gene, CDR1 is MDHEN and CDR2 is SYDVKM. The CDR3 DNA follows: TGTGCCAGCAGTTTTGGACTGGGCGAGAGGACCGGGGAGCTGTTTTTT. Translating gives CASSFGLGERTGELFF.

The chain combines TRBV11-2 with TRBJ2-7; D is possibly TRBD1 (5 bases). The CDR3 has 15 residues. Trimming shortened V by 3 bases and J by 0 bases, and 12 bases separated the two germline ends. CDR1 and CDR2 from the germline V gene are SGHAT and FQNNGV. This chain's CDR3 is CASSFDSWSSYEQYF. The DNA for the CDR3 is TGTGCCAGCAGCTTCGACAGCTGGAGCTCCTACGAGCAGTACTTC.

The chain has TRBV6-5 and TRBJ1-1; D is ambiguous. Per germline, CDR1 MNHEY and CDR2 SVGAGI. Trimming shortened V by 0 bases and J by 6 bases, and 8 bases separated the two germline ends. The CDR3 contains 13 residues. CDR3 protein: CASSYSGGAEAFF. CDR3 DNA: TGTGCCAGCAGTTACTCGGGCGGCGCTGAAGCTTTCTTT.

This clonotype was detected only a few times. The chain joins TRBV5-5 to TRBJ2-7; 9 bases agree with TRBD1. There are 15 residues in the CDR3. The germline V gene encodes CDR1 SGHKS and CDR2 YYEKEE (reference sequence). Unmatched junction bases numbered 4, after V lost 0 bases and J lost 3 bases. The CDR3 region is CASSLEGQGHYEQYF. For the CDR3, the DNA is TGTGCCAGCAGCTTGGAGGGACAGGGTCACTACGAGCAGTACTTC.